Presented here are 32 T cell receptor beta chains from one specimen sequenced in a study of shared clonotypes between healthy human individuals (dated by TCRdb to 2020 to 2022). The receptor library was made with the immunoSEQ multiplex PCR assay. TCRdb provides this immuneACCESS table in a form limited to in-frame rearrangements. Some clones are lacking; in checked studies, under half of them reflect an unresolved V gene, and why the rest are absent is not known. The table for this sample lists about 1.5 million clones; 95% to 99% of them were counted only once. The ten top clones hold 0.4% to 0.45% of the sample. Sequencing was carried out using naive CD4+ T cells sorted from blood. What this sample's cell subset or site label stands for: CD45RA+ positively selected. The receptors derive from a man aged 25-45 years in good health.

Comment on this clone: Other DNA sequences from this sample encode an identical CDR3 as well. The chain is built from TRBV6-5 and TRBJ2-2; D is uncertain. Germline V gives CDR1 MNHEY, CDR2 SVGAGI. The CDR3 is 12 residues long. V lost 6 bases, J lost 5 bases, and 7 bases lay in between. CDR3 protein: CASSLRTGELFF. The CDR3 nucleotides read TGTGCCAGCAGCCTTAGGACCGGGGAGCTGTTTTTT.

The chain carries TRBV6-5 and TRBJ1-2, with 8 bases aligning to TRBD1. The length of the CDR3 is 14 residues. The V and J ends lost 5 bases and 6 bases, in that order; junction bases with no gene match: 8. Germline V gene lookup returns CDR1 MNHEY and CDR2 SVGAGI. CDR3 in DNA: TGTGCCAGCAGTACGCTGGACAGGGCGGATGGCTACACCTTC. Translated, it gives CASSTLDRADGYTF.

CDR3 coding DNA: TGTGCCAGTCGCACCGGGACAGGGAGCTCCTACGAGCAGTACTTC. Protein sequence: CASRTGTGSSYEQYF. The chain is built from TRBV6-5 and TRBJ2-7; 9 bases align to TRBD1. Unmatched junction bases numbered 9, after V lost 9 bases and J lost 0 bases. Germline V CDR1 and CDR2: MNHEY, SVGAGI. The CDR3 is 15 amino acids.

V and J are TRBV2 and TRBJ2-7; 9 bases are a match to TRBD1. This CDR3 contains 14 residues. Germline CDR1 is SNHLY and CDR2 is FYNNEI. The V gene end was trimmed by 7 bases and the J gene end by 4 bases; junction bases not matched to a gene: 8. CDR3 protein: CASTPGQGQYEQYF. CDR3 DNA: TGTGCCAGCACTCCGGGACAGGGACAATACGAGCAGTACTTC.

This sequence joins TRBV5-5 and TRBJ2-1; TRBD2 matches 8 bases. J was trimmed by 7 bases and V by 0 bases; bases with no gene match: 12. CDR3 length: 17 residues. CDR1 SGHKS and CDR2 YYEKEE come from the germline V gene (reference sequence). The CDR3 sequence: CASSLALAGTRGNEQFF. The CDR3 nucleotides read TGTGCCAGCAGCTTGGCCCTAGCGGGCACGCGGGGGAATGAGCAGTTCTTC.

The genes are TRBV4-3 and TRBJ1-5, with TRBD1 identical over 8 bases. CDR1 LGHNA and CDR2 YSLEER come from the germline V gene. There are 16 residues in the CDR3. V lost 2 bases and J lost 9; bases outside the gene matches: 12. CDR3 DNA: TGCGCCAGCAGCCAATCCACTACAGGGGGATATTCGCCCCAGCATTTT. Protein: CASSQSTTGGYSPQHF.

The rearrangement links TRBV2 to TRBJ2-3, with 10 positions matching TRBD1. V gave up 5 bases and J gave up 5 bases; unmatched junction bases: 7. CDR3 size: 15 residues. The germline gives CDR1 SNHLY, CDR2 FYNNEI. Here the CDR3 reads CASSSRDRGRDTQYF. The DNA of the CDR3 is TGTGCCAGCAGTTCCCGGGACAGGGGAAGAGATACGCAGTATTTT. The whole variable domain, filled in from reference TRBV2 and TRBJ2-3, reads EPEVTQTPSHQVTQMGQEVILRCVPISNHLYFYWYRQILGQKVEFLVSFYNNEISEKSEIFDDQFSVERPDGSNFTLKIRSTKLEDSAMYFCASSSRDRGRDTQYFGPGTRLTVL.

The J gene is TRBJ1-4, the V gene TRBV28, with D maybe TRBD1 (5 bases). CDR3 length: 14 residues. Germline V gene sequence: CDR1 MDHEN, CDR2 SYDVKM. V was cut by 6 bases and J by 6 bases, with 14 bases left in between. DNA for the CDR3: TGTGCCAGCAGGGAGCTGGCGGGGGATGAAAAACTGTTTTTT. Protein product: CASRELAGDEKLFF. Full variable domain (missing parts from reference TRBV28 and TRBJ1-4): DVKVTQSSRYLVKRTGEKVFLECVQDMDHENMFWYRQDPGLGLRLIYFSYDVKMKEKGDIPEGYSVSREKKERFSLILESASTNQTSMYLCASRELAGDEKLFFGSGTQLSVL.

With regard to this clone: The same CDR3 also results from other DNA sequences found in this sample. The DNA for the CDR3 is TGTGCCAGCAGTTTATTGATTGGCGGCAATCAGCCCCAGCATTTT. Its protein is CASSLLIGGNQPQHF. The V and J genes are TRBV28 and TRBJ1-5, with D unresolved. The germline V gene has CDR1 MDHEN and CDR2 SYDVKM. The length of the CDR3 is 15 residues. With 1 base removed from V and 2 bases from J, the gap between germline ends came to 9 bases.

The rearrangement uses TRBV5-1 and TRBJ2-5, with TRBD1 matching over 10 bases. The CDR3 sequence is 14 residues long. Unmatched junction bases numbered 3, after V lost 4 bases and J lost 3 bases. Germline-derived CDR1 and CDR2 are SGHRS and YFSETQ. The CDR3 region is CASSDGTGEETQYF. The CDR3 nucleotides are TGCGCCAGCAGCGACGGGACAGGGGAAGAGACCCAGTACTTC.

The J gene is TRBJ1-2, the V gene TRBV7-2; 11 bases map to TRBD1. Germline trimming cut 8 bases from V and 1 base from J; bases unmatched to any gene: 3. CDR3 size: 14 residues. Germline loops: CDR1 SGHTA, CDR2 FQGNSA. The CDR3 region is CASAGQGGNYGYTF. The CDR3 nucleotides are TGTGCCAGCGCGGGACAGGGGGGTAACTATGGCTACACCTTC.

The genes are TRBV18 and TRBJ2-7; TRBD1 aligns across 8 bases. The CDR3 covers 14 residues. After removal of 6 bases from V and 3 bases from J, the junction contained 7 bases not matched to a gene. Germline V gene lookup returns CDR1 KGHSH and CDR2 LQKENI. CDR3 nucleotide sequence: TGTGCCAGCTCCCGGGACAGGACGGACTACGAGCAGTACTTC. Protein sequence: CASSRDRTDYEQYF.

The chain joins TRBV5-5 to TRBJ1-2, with TRBD1 as a possible D gene (5 bases). Germline CDR1 SGHKS, CDR2 YYEKEE (reference sequence). V dropped 6 bases and J dropped 6 bases, with 18 bases sitting between them. The CDR3 is made up of 14 amino acids. CDR3 bases: TGTGCCAGCACACTCGGACACTTCGGAAATGGCTACACCTTC. It translates to CASTLGHFGNGYTF.

The V and J genes are TRBV5-4 and TRBJ2-5; D is tentatively TRBD1 or TRBD2 (5 bases each). CDR1 and CDR2 from the germline V gene are SGHNT and YYREEE (reference sequence). V was clipped by 2 bases and J by 0 bases, with 11 bases between them. The CDR3 is made up of 15 amino acids. The CDR3 spells CASSFWGRHQETQYF. The CDR3 region has the DNA TGTGCCAGCAGCTTTTGGGGGAGACACCAAGAGACCCAGTACTTC.

This chain connects TRBV2 to TRBJ1-2; possible D gene TRBD1, 6 bases. The CDR3 has 14 amino acids. Germline CDR1 is SNHLY and CDR2 is FYNNEI. The ends were cut back, 5 bases at V and 3 bases at J, with 13 bases in the middle. For the CDR3, the DNA is TGTGCCAGCAGTAGACAGGACCCCTACTATGGCTACACCTTC. Protein product: CASSRQDPYYGYTF.

The CDR3 is CASSFQGPGPWYTEAFF. The CDR3 DNA reads TGTGCCAGCAGCTTCCAGGGGCCAGGACCTTGGTACACTGAAGCTTTCTTT. The chain links TRBV5-4 to TRBJ1-1; a possible D gene is TRBD1 (6 bases). V gave up 2 bases and J gave up 3 bases, with 20 bases separating them. This CDR3 spans 17 amino acids. Germline values: CDR1 SGHNT, CDR2 YYREEE (reference sequence).

The V and J genes are TRBV27 and TRBJ2-7; 12 bases are a match to TRBD1. CDR1 MNHEY and CDR2 SMNVEV come from the germline V gene (reference sequence). V dropped 6 bases and J dropped 6; count of bases not matched to a gene: 12. The CDR3 has 16 residues. CDR3 sequence reads: CASRSTLGTGGFEQYF. The CDR3 DNA follows: TGTGCCAGCAGATCAACCCTAGGGACAGGGGGCTTCGAGCAGTACTTC.

J is TRBJ1-2 and V is TRBV4-1; 9 bases map to TRBD1. CDR1 MGHRA and CDR2 YSYEKL come from the germline V gene. J lost 5 bases, V lost 2 bases, and 9 bases had no gene match. The CDR3 spans 16 residues. CDR3 DNA: TGCGCCAGCAGCCAATCGGGACAGGGAAGACTGTATGGCTACACCTTC. Amino acids: CASSQSGQGRLYGYTF.

The chain uses TRBV28 and TRBJ1-1; D is unresolved. The CDR3 runs to 12 residues. V was pared by 1 base and J by 7 bases, with 7 bases between. Germline CDR1 and CDR2: MDHEN and SYDVKM. The CDR3 spells CASSLLRDEAFF. DNA of the CDR3: TGTGCCAGCAGTTTATTAAGGGATGAAGCTTTCTTT.

The genes are TRBV5-1 and TRBJ2-7; no clear D gene. The CDR3 is 15 amino acids. Per the germline V gene, CDR1 is SGHRS and CDR2 is YFSETQ. Trimming took 0 bases from V and 6 from J, leaving 16 bases between them. CDR3: CASSLEPGPLGEQYF. For the CDR3, the DNA is TGCGCCAGCAGCTTGGAACCGGGCCCCCTGGGCGAGCAGTACTTC.

V and J are TRBV28 and TRBJ1-2; 12 bases align to TRBD1. Germline V lookup: CDR1 MDHEN, CDR2 SYDVKM. The CDR3 length is 19 residues. V dropped 2 bases and J dropped 7; count of bases not matched to a gene: 17. CDR3 in amino acids: CASSLEPLSRDRGLGGYTF. CDR3 coding DNA: TGTGCCAGCAGTTTAGAACCCCTTAGCCGGGACAGGGGGCTTGGTGGCTACACCTTC.

J is TRBJ2-6 and V is TRBV14; D possibly corresponds to TRBD1 (5 bases). Germline V gene lookup returns CDR1 SGHDN and CDR2 FVKESK. Trimming left V 4 bases short and J 2 bases short, with 12 bases between. The CDR3 runs to 16 residues. The chain's CDR3 is CASSRTQVPGANVLTF. CDR3 nucleotides: TGTGCCAGCAGCCGAACACAGGTCCCTGGGGCCAACGTCCTGACTTTC.

The chain combines TRBV4-1 with TRBJ2-1; 7 nucleotides align to TRBD2. Germline V lookup: CDR1 MGHRA, CDR2 YSYEKL. V gave up 2 bases and J gave up 3 bases; unmatched junction bases: 10. The CDR3 contains 17 residues. The CDR3 DNA reads TGCGCCAGCAGCCAAATCGGGGAGGGCCAGGGCTACAATGAGCAGTTCTTC. It encodes CASSQIGEGQGYNEQFF.

V and J are TRBV7-2 and TRBJ1-1; TRBD1 agrees at 8 bases. This CDR3 spans 13 amino acids. Looked up from germline, CDR1 is SGHTA and CDR2 is FQGNSA. V gave up 5 bases and J gave up 4 bases; unmatched junction bases: 3. CDR3 DNA: TGTGCCAGCAGCAACAGGGGGACCACTGAAGCTTTCTTT. Its translation: CASSNRGTTEAFF.

The chain links TRBV7-2 to TRBJ2-7, with D perhaps TRBD2 (6 bases). This CDR3 spans 14 amino acids. CDR1 is SGHTA and CDR2 is FQGNSA in the germline V gene. The germline V and J ends were trimmed by 5 bases and 5 bases, with 16 bases remaining between them. The CDR3 DNA is TGTGCCAGCAGCCGAGAGGGACGCGGGAACGAGCAGTACTTC. Translated, it gives CASSREGRGNEQYF. Complete variable domain (other parts from reference TRBV7-2 and TRBJ2-7): GAGVSQSPSNKVTEKGKDVELRCDPISGHTALYWYRQSLGQGLEFLIYFQGNSAPDKSGLPSDRFSAERTGGSVSTLTIQRTQQEDSAVYLCASSREGRGNEQYFGPGTRLTVT.

This clone was recorded once. The genes are TRBV9 and TRBJ2-1; 10 bases match TRBD2. J lost 5 bases, V lost 0 bases, and 8 bases had no gene match. This CDR3 region has 17 residues. Germline values: CDR1 SGDLS, CDR2 YYNGEE. The CDR3 region has the DNA TGTGCCAGCAGCGTAGCAATGATGGGGACTAGCGACAATGAGCAGTTCTTC. It is translated as CASSVAMMGTSDNEQFF.

This clone has a single count. The sample contains more than one DNA sequence encoding this CDR3. This chain joins TRBV7-2 and TRBJ2-2; D is unresolved. The CDR3 contains 13 residues. The V gene's germline CDR1 is SGHTA and CDR2 FQGNSA. Deletions cut 1 base from V and 4 bases from J, with 4 bases between. The CDR3, as DNA: TGTGCCAGCAGCTTAGTTGCCACCGGGGAGCTGTTTTTT. Translating gives CASSLVATGELFF. The full variable domain, in which reference TRBV7-2 and TRBJ2-2 provide the parts outside the CDR3, is GAGVSQSPSNKVTEKGKDVELRCDPISGHTALYWYRQSLGQGLEFLIYFQGNSAPDKSGLPSDRFSAERTGGSVSTLTIQRTQQEDSAVYLCASSLVATGELFFGEGSRLTVL.

The rearrangement uses TRBV5-1 and TRBJ1-5; D not certain. Trimming shortened V by 0 bases and J by 7 bases, and 8 bases separated the two germline ends. Per germline, CDR1 SGHRS and CDR2 YFSETQ. This CDR3 is 13 amino acids long. CDR3 DNA sequence: TGCGCCAGCAGCTTGGCCCCGGAACAGCCCCAGCATTTT. Its protein is CASSLAPEQPQHF.

In the case of this clone: This sample also contains other DNA sequences that code for the same CDR3. The chain links TRBV9 to TRBJ2-7, with 12 bases fitting TRBD2. V was pared by 4 bases and J by 4 bases, with 3 bases of the junction left unmatched. This CDR3 has 14 residues. Looked up from germline, CDR1 is SGDLS and CDR2 is YYNGEE. The CDR3 here is CASSKTSGSYEQYF. The CDR3 nucleotides are TGTGCCAGCAGCAAGACTAGCGGGAGTTACGAGCAGTACTTC.

The genes are TRBV18 and TRBJ2-7; TRBD1 matches at 9 bases. CDR3 length: 14 residues. The J segment lost 6 bases and the V segment lost 3 bases, leaving 6 bases of the junction unmatched. Germline V CDR1 and CDR2: KGHSH, LQKENI. The CDR3: CASSPSGTGPEQYF. In nucleotides, the CDR3 is TGTGCCAGCTCACCTTCCGGGACAGGGCCCGAGCAGTACTTC.

CDR3 protein: CASSLHNEAFF. The DNA of the CDR3 is TGTGCCAGCTCACTCCACAATGAAGCTTTCTTT. The V call is TRBV18, the J call TRBJ1-1; D gene unclear. Trimming cost V 4 bases and J 7 bases, with 7 bases left between them. Germline V CDR1 and CDR2: KGHSH, LQKENI. The CDR3 covers 11 residues.

Note on this clone: The same CDR3 is also encoded by other DNA sequences in this sample. This chain uses TRBV5-1 with TRBJ2-3; 7 bases map to TRBD2. In germline, CDR1 is SGHRS, CDR2 YFSETQ. This CDR3 is built from 16 residues. With V trimmed by 0 bases and J by 0 bases, 4 bases remained unmatched. This CDR3 reads CASSLGAGTSTDTQYF. The CDR3 DNA reads TGCGCCAGCAGCTTGGGAGCGGGAACCAGCACAGATACGCAGTATTTT. Looking up the rest from reference TRBV5-1 and TRBJ2-3 gives the full variable domain: KAGVTQTPRYLIKTRGQQVTLSCSPISGHRSVSWYQQTPGQGLQFLFEYFSETQRNKGNFPGRFSGRQFSNSRSEMNVSTLELGDSALYLCASSLGAGTSTDTQYFGPGTRLTVL.